A single T cell receptor (beta chain) is shown here with its context. This sample is drawn from a study of cytomegalovirus exposure and HLA in healthy donors. Trimming took 2 bases from V and 7 from J, leaving 20 bases between them. CDR1 and CDR2 (germline): MGHDK, SYGVNS. The CDR3 runs to 17 residues. In the PCR, 60 Vbeta and 13 Jbeta primers were used. Assay: immunoSEQ multiplex PCR; the TCRdb copy retains only in-frame clones and omits some. The sample has some 180,000 clones, roughly 80% seen once. Sample: PBMCs. This sequence was found in a girl aged 5 to 17 in good health and CMV-seropositive. The chain uses TRBV25-1 and TRBJ2-2; D is possibly TRBD1 (7 bases). The CDR3 reads CASSEPNPRGAGGELFF. The CDR3 DNA is TGTGCCAGCAGTGAACCCAACCCCAGGGGGGCGGGCGGGGAGCTGTTTTTT.